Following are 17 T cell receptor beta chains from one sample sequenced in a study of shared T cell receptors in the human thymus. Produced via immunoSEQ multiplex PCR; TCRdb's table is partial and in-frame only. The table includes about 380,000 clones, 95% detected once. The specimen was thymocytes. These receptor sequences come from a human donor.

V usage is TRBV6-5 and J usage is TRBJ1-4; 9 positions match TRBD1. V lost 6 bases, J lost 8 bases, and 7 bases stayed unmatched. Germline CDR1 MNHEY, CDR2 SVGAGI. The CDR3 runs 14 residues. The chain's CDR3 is CASSHDRGVEKLFF. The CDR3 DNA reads TGTGCCAGCAGCCACGACAGGGGGGTAGAAAAACTGTTTTTT.

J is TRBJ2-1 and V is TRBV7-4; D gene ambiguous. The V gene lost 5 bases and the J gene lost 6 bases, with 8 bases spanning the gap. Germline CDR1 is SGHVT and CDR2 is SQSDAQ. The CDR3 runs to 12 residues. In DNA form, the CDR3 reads TGTGCCAGCAGCCGGGCACTCAATGAGCAGTTCTTC. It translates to CASSRALNEQFF.

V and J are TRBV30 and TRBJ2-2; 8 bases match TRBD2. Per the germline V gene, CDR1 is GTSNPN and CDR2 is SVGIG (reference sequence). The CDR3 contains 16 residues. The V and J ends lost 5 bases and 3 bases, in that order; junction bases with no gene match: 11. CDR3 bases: TGTGCCTGGCGTATCCACGGGACTAGAGACACCGGGGAGCTGTTTTTT. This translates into CAWRIHGTRDTGELFF. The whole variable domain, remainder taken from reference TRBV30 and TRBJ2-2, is SQTIHQWPATLVQPVGSPLSLECTVEGTSNPNLYWYRQAAGRGLQLLFYSVGIGQISSEVPQNLSASRPQDRQFILSSKKLLLSDSGFYLCAWRIHGTRDTGELFFGEGSRLTVL.

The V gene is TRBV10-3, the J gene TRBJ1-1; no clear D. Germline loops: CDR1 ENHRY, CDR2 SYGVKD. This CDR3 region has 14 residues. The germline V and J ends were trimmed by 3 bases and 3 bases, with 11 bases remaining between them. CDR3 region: CAISDGMAHTEAFF. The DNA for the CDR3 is TGTGCCATCAGTGACGGGATGGCTCACACTGAAGCTTTCTTT.

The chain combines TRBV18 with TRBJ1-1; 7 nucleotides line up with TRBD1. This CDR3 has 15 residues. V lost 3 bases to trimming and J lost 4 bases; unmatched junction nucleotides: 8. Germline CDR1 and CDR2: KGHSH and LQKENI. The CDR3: CASSPTGIIVTEAFF. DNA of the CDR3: TGTGCCAGCTCACCGACAGGGATCATCGTCACTGAAGCTTTCTTT.

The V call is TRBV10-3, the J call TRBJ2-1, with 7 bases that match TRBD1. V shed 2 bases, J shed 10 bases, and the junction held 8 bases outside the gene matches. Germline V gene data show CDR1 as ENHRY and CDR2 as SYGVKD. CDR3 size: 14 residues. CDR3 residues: CAISEPGQPTEQFF. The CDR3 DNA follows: TGTGCCATCAGTGAGCCGGGACAGCCGACGGAGCAGTTCTTC.

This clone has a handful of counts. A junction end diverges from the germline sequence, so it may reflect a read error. The CDR3 is CASSLGTGNFYEQYF. In DNA, the CDR3 is TGTGCTAGCAGCTTAGGGACAGGCAATTTCTACGAGCAGTACTTC. The V gene is TRBV7-7, the J gene TRBJ2-7, with 8 bases that match TRBD1. Germline V CDR1 and CDR2: SSHAT, FNYEAQ (reference sequence). The CDR3 covers 15 residues.

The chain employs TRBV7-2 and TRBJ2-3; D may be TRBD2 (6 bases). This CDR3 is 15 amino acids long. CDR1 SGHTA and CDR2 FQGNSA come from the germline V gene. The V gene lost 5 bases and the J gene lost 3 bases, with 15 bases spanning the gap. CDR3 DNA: TGTGCCAGCAGCCTCCGGGGGAGGTGGACAGATACGCAGTATTTT. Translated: CASSLRGRWTDTQYF.

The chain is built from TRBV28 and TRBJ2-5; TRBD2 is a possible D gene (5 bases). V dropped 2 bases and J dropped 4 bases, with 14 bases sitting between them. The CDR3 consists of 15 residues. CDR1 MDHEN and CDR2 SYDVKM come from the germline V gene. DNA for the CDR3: TGTGCCAGCAGTTTAGAGGACCTACTAGGAGAGACCCAGTACTTC. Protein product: CASSLEDLLGETQYF.

The CDR3 DNA reads TGTGCCAGCAGTGAAGATGGCTGCTCCTACGAGCAGTACTTC. This encodes CASSEDGCSYEQYF. This chain links TRBV6-1 with TRBJ2-7; D gene unclear. Germline V CDR1 and CDR2: MNHNS, SASEGT. V lost 1 base and J lost 0, with 7 bases in between. CDR3 size: 14 residues.

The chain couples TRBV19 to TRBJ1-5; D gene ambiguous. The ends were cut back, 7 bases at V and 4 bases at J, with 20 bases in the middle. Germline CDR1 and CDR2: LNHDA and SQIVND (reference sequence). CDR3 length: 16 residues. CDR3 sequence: CASMKVVGEMNQPQHF. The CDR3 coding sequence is TGTGCCAGTATGAAGGTTGTTGGGGAGATGAATCAGCCCCAGCATTTT.

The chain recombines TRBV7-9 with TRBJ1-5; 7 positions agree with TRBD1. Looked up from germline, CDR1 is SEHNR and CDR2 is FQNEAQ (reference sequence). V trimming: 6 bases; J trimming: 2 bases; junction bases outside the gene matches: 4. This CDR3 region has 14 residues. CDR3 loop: CASSPDRGNQPQHF. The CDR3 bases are TGTGCCAGCAGTCCCGACAGGGGCAATCAGCCCCAGCATTTT.

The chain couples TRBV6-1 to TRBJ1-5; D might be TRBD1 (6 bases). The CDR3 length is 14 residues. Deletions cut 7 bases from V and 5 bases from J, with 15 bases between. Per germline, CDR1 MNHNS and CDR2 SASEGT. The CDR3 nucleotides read TGTGCCAGCATTAACAGGGCTTGGGATCAGCCCCAGCATTTT. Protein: CASINRAWDQPQHF.

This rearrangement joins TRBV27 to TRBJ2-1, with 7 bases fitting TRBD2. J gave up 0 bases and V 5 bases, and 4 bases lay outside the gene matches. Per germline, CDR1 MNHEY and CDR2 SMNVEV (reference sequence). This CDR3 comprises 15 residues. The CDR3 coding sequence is TGTGCCAGCAGTGCTAGCGGCAGCTCCTACAATGAGCAGTTCTTC. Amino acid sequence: CASSASGSSYNEQFF.

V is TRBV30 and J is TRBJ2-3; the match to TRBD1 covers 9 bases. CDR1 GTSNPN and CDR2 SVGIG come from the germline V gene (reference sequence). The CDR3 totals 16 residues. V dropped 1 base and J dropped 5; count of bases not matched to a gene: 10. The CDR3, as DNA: TGTGCCTGGAGTGGGGTGGGACAGGGTCCAGTAGATACGCAGTATTTT. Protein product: CAWSGVGQGPVDTQYF.

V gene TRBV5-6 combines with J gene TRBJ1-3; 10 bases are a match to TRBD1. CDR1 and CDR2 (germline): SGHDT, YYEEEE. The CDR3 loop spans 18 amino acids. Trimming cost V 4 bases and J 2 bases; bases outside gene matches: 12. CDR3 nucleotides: TGTGCCAGCAGCAACCGGGACAGGGGTCTCTTAGCTGGAAACACCATATATTTT. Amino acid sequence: CASSNRDRGLLAGNTIYF.

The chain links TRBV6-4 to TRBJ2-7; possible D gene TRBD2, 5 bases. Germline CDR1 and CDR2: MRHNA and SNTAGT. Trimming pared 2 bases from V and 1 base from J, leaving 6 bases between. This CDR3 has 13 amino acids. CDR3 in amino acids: CASSDEGSYEQYF. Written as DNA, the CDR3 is TGTGCCAGCAGTGACGAGGGTTCCTACGAGCAGTACTTC.